This passage covers 32 T cell receptor beta chains from one sample sequenced in a study of beta chain features in type 1 diabetes. The whole isolated RNA underwent reverse transcription, so sequencing captured expressed TCRB transcripts. The table came from immunoSEQ multiplex PCR; TCRdb's copy has only in-frame clones and leaves some out. The sample holds around 250,000 clones, roughly 30% seen once. The sample was central memory CD4+ T cells from blood. Receptors originate from a man aged 30-40 years in good health.

This clone was observed a few times. This sequence joins TRBV29-1 and TRBJ2-5; D is ambiguous. Deletions cut 7 bases from V and 1 base from J, with 7 bases between. The CDR3 is 11 residues long. Germline-derived CDR1 and CDR2 are SQVTM and ANQGSEA. Here the CDR3 reads CSALVQETQYF. Written as DNA, the CDR3 is TGCAGCGCTTTAGTCCAAGAGACCCAGTACTTC.

The chain joins TRBV5-6 to TRBJ1-6; D not resolved. This CDR3 comprises 13 residues. The germline V gene encodes CDR1 SGHDT and CDR2 YYEEEE. Trimming pared 6 bases from V and 7 bases from J, leaving 11 bases between. Here the CDR3 DNA reads TGTGCCAGCACATCTGGGTGGAATTCACCCCTCCACTTT. This codes for CASTSGWNSPLHF.

This clone has more than one count but fewer than ten. The chain employs TRBV23-1 and TRBJ1-4; 7 nucleotides agree with TRBD1. TRBV23-1 is known as an ORF, though its function is uncertain. The length of the CDR3 is 15 residues. With V trimmed by 4 bases and J by 6 bases, 8 bases remained unmatched. CDR3 loop: CASSPAGGPHEKLFF. CDR3 bases: TGCGCCAGCAGTCCAGCAGGGGGGCCGCATGAAAAACTGTTTTTT.

This clone has only a few counts. The rearrangement joins TRBV19 to TRBJ2-5; 8 bases are shared with TRBD2. Trimming cost V 6 bases and J 5 bases; bases outside gene matches: 11. The CDR3 is made up of 15 amino acids. Per germline, CDR1 LNHDA and CDR2 SQIVND (reference sequence). CDR3 amino acids: CASSPPGGTGETQYF. Here the CDR3 DNA reads TGTGCCAGTAGCCCCCCGGGGGGGACGGGGGAGACCCAGTACTTC. Variable domain in full (rest from reference TRBV19 and TRBJ2-5): DGGITQSPKYLFRKEGQNVTLSCEQNLNHDAMYWYRQDPGQGLRLIYYSQIVNDFQKGDIAEGYSVSREKKESFPLTVTSAQKNPTAFYLCASSPPGGTGETQYFGPGTRLLVL.

The chain couples TRBV30 to TRBJ2-5, with 7 bases aligning to TRBD2. V lost 4 bases, J lost 4 bases, and 3 bases stayed unmatched. Looked up from germline, CDR1 is GTSNPN and CDR2 is SVGIG (reference sequence). The CDR3 has 12 residues. In DNA form, the CDR3 reads TGTGCCTGGAATTTAGCGGGAGAGACCCAGTACTTC. It codes for CAWNLAGETQYF.

This clone has only a few counts. V gene TRBV6-5 combines with J gene TRBJ2-7, with a weak D call TRBD2 (5 bases). This CDR3 spans 15 amino acids. Deletions cut 0 bases from V and 2 bases from J, with 11 bases between. CDR1 and CDR2 from the germline V gene are MNHEY and SVGAGI. CDR3 bases: TGTGCCAGCAGTTACTCGGCAGGACTGGCCTACGAGCAGTACTTC. Translating it yields CASSYSAGLAYEQYF.

This clone was seen repeatedly, ten times or more. This chain connects TRBV7-2 to TRBJ2-5; 15 bases map to TRBD2. Germline lookup yields CDR1 SGHTA and CDR2 FQGNSA. With V trimmed by 2 bases and J by 6 bases, 10 bases remained unmatched. The CDR3 consists of 18 residues. The CDR3 DNA reads as TGTGCCAGCAGCTTACGGACTAGCGGGAGGGCCGATGGGAAGACCCAGTACTTC. As protein: CASSLRTSGRADGKTQYF.

This chain connects TRBV7-9 to TRBJ2-5; D gene ambiguous. Germline CDR1 and CDR2: SEHNR and FQNEAQ (reference sequence). This CDR3 contains 11 residues. V lost 5 bases and J 6 bases, leaving 7 bases between the germline ends. This CDR3 is CASSLSQTQYF. For the CDR3, the DNA is TGTGCCAGCAGCCTCTCACAGACCCAGTACTTC.

This clone appeared many times. The rearrangement links TRBV19 to TRBJ2-6, with D possibly being TRBD2 (5 bases). The CDR3 is made up of 15 amino acids. Germline V lookup: CDR1 LNHDA, CDR2 SQIVND (reference sequence). The ends were cut back, 3 bases at V and 0 bases at J, with 6 bases in the middle. CDR3 region: CASSIGGSGANVLTF. The DNA of the CDR3 is TGTGCCAGTAGTATCGGAGGCTCTGGGGCCAACGTCCTGACTTTC.

This clone appeared a few times. V usage is TRBV7-2 and J usage is TRBJ2-7; TRBD2 matches 7 bases. The CDR3 extends over 15 amino acids. The ends lost 4 bases at V and 3 bases at J; junction bases unmatched: 9. In germline, CDR1 is SGHTA, CDR2 FQGNSA. This CDR3 is CASSYDGRFLYEQYF. The CDR3 bases are TGTGCCAGCAGCTATGACGGGAGGTTTCTCTACGAGCAGTACTTC. The variable domain in full, with the rest retrieved from reference TRBV7-2 and TRBJ2-7, is GAGVSQSPSNKVTEKGKDVELRCDPISGHTALYWYRQSLGQGLEFLIYFQGNSAPDKSGLPSDRFSAERTGGSVSTLTIQRTQQEDSAVYLCASSYDGRFLYEQYFGPGTRLTVT.

The chain is built from TRBV9 and TRBJ2-6, with 10 positions matching TRBD1. This CDR3 is 19 amino acids long. V shed 3 bases, J shed 4 bases, and the junction held 13 bases outside the gene matches. Germline-derived CDR1 and CDR2 are SGDLS and YYNGEE. CDR3 DNA sequence: TGTGCCAGCAGCGGCGACAGGGGGCAGGCCGACGCCGGGGCCAACGTCCTGACTTTC. This encodes CASSGDRGQADAGANVLTF.

This sequence joins TRBV5-1 and TRBJ1-2; D is unresolved. CDR1 and CDR2 (germline): SGHRS, YFSETQ. Trimming stripped 0 bases from V and 4 bases from J, with 10 bases between. This CDR3 comprises 14 residues. The CDR3 loop reads CASSLDGSSYGYTF. In DNA, the CDR3 is TGCGCCAGCAGCTTGGACGGGAGCTCCTATGGCTACACCTTC.

Sample share makes this clone medium-sized. The V and J genes are TRBV5-1 and TRBJ2-1; D gene uncertain. V was pared by 0 bases and J by 8 bases, with 9 bases between. The CDR3 covers 13 residues. The V gene's germline CDR1 is SGHRS and CDR2 YFSETQ. CDR3 nucleotides: TGCGCCAGCAGCTTGGAGGTCCAAGATGAGCAGTTCTTC. This encodes CASSLEVQDEQFF.

The chain has TRBV4-3 and TRBJ2-3; D not certain. Trimming removed 6 bases at V and 0 bases at J, with 7 bases between. Germline CDR1 is LGHNA and CDR2 is YSLEER. This CDR3 has 13 residues. The CDR3 nucleotides read TGCGCCAGCAGTTCCACTAGCACAGATACGCAGTATTTT. It codes for CASSSTSTDTQYF.

Only a few counts were recorded for this clone. This chain joins TRBV5-4 and TRBJ2-3; D is uncertain. The CDR3 sequence is 15 residues long. Trimming shortened V by 0 bases and J by 2 bases, and 10 bases separated the two germline ends. The germline gives CDR1 SGHNT, CDR2 YYREEE (reference sequence). CDR3 DNA: TGTGCCAGCAGCTTGGCCGGGCTTTACACAGATACGCAGTATTTT. Translating gives CASSLAGLYTDTQYF.

Worth noting for this clone: Other DNA variants within this sample encode the same CDR3. This chain uses TRBV7-9 with TRBJ2-1; tentatively, D is TRBD2 (5 bases). V dropped 3 bases and J dropped 1 base, with 10 bases sitting between them. The CDR3 is 15 amino acids. Germline CDR1 reads SEHNR; CDR2 reads FQNEAQ (reference sequence). CDR3 nucleotide sequence: TGTGCCAGCAGCTTGGACTCGGGATCCTACAATGAGCAGTTCTTC. Translated: CASSLDSGSYNEQFF.

The CDR3 loop is CASSPTYRSDEQFF. CDR3 coding DNA: TGTGCCAGCAGCCCCACTTATCGGAGCGATGAGCAGTTCTTC. The rearrangement joins TRBV7-2 to TRBJ2-1; D remains ambiguous. Trimming removed 5 bases at V and 8 bases at J, with 16 bases between. The V gene's germline CDR1 is SGHTA and CDR2 FQGNSA. CDR3 length: 14 amino acids.

This clone was recorded a few times. J is TRBJ1-1 and V is TRBV23-1, with 7 bases identical to TRBD1. TRBV23-1 is an open reading frame, and its role is uncertain. J gave up 1 base and V 5 bases, and 7 bases lay outside the gene matches. This CDR3 contains 15 residues. The CDR3 region is CASSTTGQSNTEAFF. The DNA of the CDR3 is TGCGCCAGCAGTACTACGGGACAGTCGAACACTGAAGCTTTCTTT.

This clone was found a few times. The chain recombines TRBV5-8 with TRBJ2-5; weak D call: TRBD2 (5 bases). Trimming took off 0 bases at V and 2 bases at J, with 11 bases between the two ends. The CDR3 has 15 residues. Germline V gene sequence: CDR1 SGHTS, CDR2 YDEGEE. For the CDR3, the DNA is TGTGCCAGCAGCTTGGTCGGACTGAGACAAGAGACCCAGTACTTC. It codes for CASSLVGLRQETQYF.

This clone was recorded a few times. The same CDR3 can be traced to other DNA sequences in this sample. The rearrangement joins TRBV18 to TRBJ2-1, with TRBD2 matching over 10 bases. Germline CDR1 is KGHSH and CDR2 is LQKENI. CDR3 length equals 19 residues. J was trimmed by 0 bases and V by 1 base; bases with no gene match: 9. This chain's CDR3 is CASSPLPSGGPSSYNEQFF. The CDR3 bases are TGTGCCAGCTCACCACTCCCTAGCGGGGGCCCGAGCTCCTACAATGAGCAGTTCTTC.

This clone came up a few times. The chain couples TRBV7-2 to TRBJ2-7; no firm D call. Trimming cost V 5 bases and J 0 bases, with 8 bases left between them. CDR1 is SGHTA, CDR2 FQGNSA, per germline. CDR3 length: 13 amino acids. CDR3 in DNA: TGTGCCAGCAGCCTACAGCCCTCCTACGAGCAGTACTTC. Translating it yields CASSLQPSYEQYF.

This clone was detected only a few times. This chain links TRBV28 with TRBJ1-5; D gene ambiguous. CDR1 is MDHEN, CDR2 SYDVKM, per germline. The CDR3 is 15 residues long. V lost 8 bases and J 0 bases, leaving 14 bases between the germline ends. CDR3 region: CASDSASYSNQPQHF. CDR3 bases: TGTGCCAGCGACTCAGCTTCTTATAGCAATCAGCCCCAGCATTTT.

Regarding this clone: Additional DNA sequences in this sample encode the identical CDR3. The genes are TRBV5-1 and TRBJ2-1; D remains unclear. There are 12 residues in the CDR3. V was clipped by 0 bases and J by 7 bases, with 5 bases between them. Germline CDR1 reads SGHRS; CDR2 reads YFSETQ. For the CDR3, the DNA is TGCGCCAGCAGCTTGGTGCTTAATGAGCAGTTCTTC. Amino acids: CASSLVLNEQFF.

CDR3 bases: TGTGCCAGTAGTCCCCCGGGACAGAGAGATTCACCCCTCCACTTT. It specifies CASSPPGQRDSPLHF. The chain joins TRBV19 to TRBJ1-6; 7 nucleotides line up with TRBD1. Germline assignment: CDR1 LNHDA and CDR2 SQIVND (reference sequence). Trimming at V came to 5 bases and at J to 8 bases, leaving 9 bases not matched to a gene. CDR3 length equals 15 residues.

The V call is TRBV4-3, the J call TRBJ1-1, with D hard to call. Germline CDR1 and CDR2: LGHNA and YSLEER. V lost 3 bases, J lost 3 bases, and 14 bases lay in between. This CDR3 has 15 amino acids. The CDR3 DNA follows: TGCGCCAGCAGCCAGGGCAGGTCCGGGGACACTGAAGCTTTCTTT. It is translated as CASSQGRSGDTEAFF.

In its sample, this clone was seen many times. This chain joins TRBV10-3 and TRBJ2-1, with 9 bases lining up with TRBD2. The CDR3 has 15 amino acids. The V gene end was trimmed by 5 bases and the J gene end by 6 bases; junction bases not matched to a gene: 8. Germline loops: CDR1 ENHRY, CDR2 SYGVKD. Here the CDR3 DNA reads TGTGCCATCAGTCGGCTAGCGGGGATGAGCAATGAGCAGTTCTTC. Translating it yields CAISRLAGMSNEQFF.

This rearrangement joins TRBV5-1 to TRBJ2-1; 11 bases are shared with TRBD2. V shed 3 bases and J 5 bases; nucleotides not matched to a gene: 4. Germline values: CDR1 SGHRS, CDR2 YFSETQ. This CDR3 is 15 amino acids long. As DNA, the CDR3 is TGCGCCAGCAGCTCCCTACTAGCGGGGGACAATGAGCAGTTCTTC. This encodes CASSSLLAGDNEQFF.

This chain joins TRBV6-5 and TRBJ2-7, with D unresolved. The CDR3 totals 14 residues. Germline CDR1 is MNHEY and CDR2 is SVGAGI. V gave up 7 bases and J gave up 0 bases, with 13 bases separating them. Written as DNA, the CDR3 is TGTGCCAGCAAAGAACGGACCAGCTCCTACGAGCAGTACTTC. The encoded protein is CASKERTSSYEQYF.

There are a few counts of this clone. The rearrangement links TRBV6-6 to TRBJ2-7; D could derive from TRBD1 or TRBD2 (5 bases each). The V gene lost 7 bases and the J gene lost 2 bases, with 15 bases spanning the gap. CDR1 and CDR2 from the germline V gene are MNHNY and SVGAGI (reference sequence). The CDR3 contains 14 residues. The CDR3 loop reads CASTKRDGPYEQYF. DNA of the CDR3: TGTGCCAGCACCAAGAGGGACGGTCCCTACGAGCAGTACTTC.

The sample holds many counts of this clone. V is TRBV15 and J is TRBJ2-1; a possible D gene is TRBD1 (6 bases). V was clipped by 3 bases and J by 7 bases, with 16 bases between them. Germline V gene sequence: CDR1 LNHNV, CDR2 YYDKDF (reference sequence). This CDR3 is 15 amino acids long. The CDR3 reads CATSRKQGSLNEQFF. The CDR3 DNA follows: TGTGCCACCAGCAGGAAACAGGGAAGTTTAAATGAGCAGTTCTTC.

V usage is TRBV29-1 and J usage is TRBJ2-5, with TRBD1 matching 9 bases. In germline, CDR1 is SQVTM, CDR2 ANQGSEA. This CDR3 spans 14 amino acids. Trimming at V came to 6 bases and at J to 3 bases, leaving 8 bases not matched to a gene. The CDR3 protein is CSVVGQGQKETQYF. In DNA, the CDR3 is TGCAGCGTAGTGGGACAGGGACAAAAAGAGACCCAGTACTTC.

Turning to this clone: A read error may account for a junction end that differs from germline. The chain couples TRBV5-1 to TRBJ2-7; D possibly corresponds to TRBD1 (5 bases). Germline CDR1 and CDR2: SGHRS and YFSETQ. The CDR3 runs 11 residues. The CDR3 loop reads CASSLDSEQYF. The CDR3 nucleotides are TGTGCCAGCAGCCTCGACAGTGAGCAGTACTTC.